Below are 4 T cell receptor beta chains sequenced from a single sample in a study of PD-L1 blockade in urothelial cancer. Time point specified: peripheral blood 6 weeks after treatment start. Only in-frame clones appear in the TCRdb table, and some are missing; sequencing was by immunoSEQ multiplex PCR. The repertoire has about 110,000 clones, about 91% of them found once; the top ten carry around 4%. The sample in question was PBMCs, obtained around atezolizumab (anti-PD-L1) treatment. The receptors come from a man aged 60 to 75 with urothelial cancer.

The chain uses TRBV21-1 and TRBJ2-7; the D call TRBD2 from the table was never checked on the DNA. TRBV21-1 is a listed pseudogene. The CDR3 sequence is 17 residues long. The CDR3 is CASSKGALLAVFHEQYF. The CDR3 DNA reads TGTGCCAGCAGCAAAGGGGCCCTGCTAGCGGTTTTCCACGAGCAGTACTTC.

This chain uses TRBV7-3 with TRBJ2-7, with D tentatively TRBD1 (5 bases). This CDR3 is built from 14 residues. Trimming removed 7 bases from V and 6 bases from J, with 19 bases in between. Germline CDR1 and CDR2: SGHTA and FQGTGA. The DNA of the CDR3 is TGTGCCAGCACCATAACGACGACAGTGGGCGAGCAGTACTTC. Protein: CASTITTTVGEQYF.

This CDR3 is CASTQEAAGGPYEQYF. CDR3 bases: TGTGCCAGCACTCAGGAGGCAGCGGGAGGGCCTTACGAGCAGTACTTC. The rearrangement joins TRBV7-2 to TRBJ2-7; 10 bases are a match to TRBD2. This CDR3 spans 16 amino acids. The ends lost 7 bases at V and 4 bases at J; junction bases unmatched: 13. Germline lookup yields CDR1 SGHTA and CDR2 FQGNSA.

The rearrangement joins TRBV30 to TRBJ1-1, with TRBD1 matching 7 bases. Looked up from germline, CDR1 is GTSNPN and CDR2 is SVGIG (reference sequence). V lost 3 bases, J lost 2 bases, and 6 bases stayed unmatched. This CDR3 contains 14 residues. Written as DNA, the CDR3 is TGTGCCTGGAGGCTACAGGGGTTTAACACTGAAGCTTTCTTT. It is translated as CAWRLQGFNTEAFF.